The present TCR beta chain was sequenced within a study of beta chain features in type 1 diabetes. The study reverse transcribed the entire isolated RNA, so it sequenced expressed TCRB transcripts. The assay was immunoSEQ multiplex PCR, and TCRdb's table has in-frame clones only and misses some. In the table there are more than 150,000 clones, roughly 9% of which are singletons. Study-level points and caveats: In every one of the four CD4+ subsets, TCRB CDR3s were moderately but significantly shorter in Type 1 diabetes patients.

About this clone: Its antigen is unidentified.

From germline, CDR1 is KGHSH and CDR2 LQKENI. Trimming left V 6 bases short and J 1 base short, with 13 bases between. CDR3 length: 15 residues. Sequencing was performed on central memory CD4+ T cells from blood. The chain has TRBV18 and TRBJ1-3; tentatively, D is TRBD1 (6 bases). This sequence originates from a woman aged 25 to 39 with type 1 diabetes. The CDR3 is CASSQDRISGNTIYF. CDR3 bases: TGTGCCAGCTCCCAAGACAGGATTTCTGGAAACACCATATATTTT. Drawing the rest from reference TRBV18 and TRBJ1-3, the complete variable domain is NAGVMQNPRHLVRRRGQEARLRCSPMKGHSHVYWYRQLPEEGLKFMVYLQKENIIDESGMPKERFSAEFPKEGPSILRIQQVVRGDSAAYFCASSQDRISGNTIYFGEGSWLTVV.